A single sample is the source of the 16 T cell receptor beta chains below, sequenced in a study of human T cells and chemical hapten exposure. TCRdb used MiXCR to reprocess the RACE reads, holding one entry per CDR3 protein. The data show 60,000 to 90,000 distinct CDR3 sequences, with around 9.3% seen just once and about 1.8% held by the top ten. Time point denoted: healthy volunteer bleed at 6 weeks. Whole blood that had not been fractionated was the source of extracted total RNA. The sample was whole blood. The receptors were sampled from a female donor in good health. Some clones in this sample may be carry-over from other donors' samples.

In its sample, this clonotype was seen once. This may arise from a read error, as a much more abundant clone is one base away. This chain uses TRBV12-3 or TRBV12-4 with TRBJ1-1; the match to TRBD1 covers 7 bases. The CDR3 consists of 13 residues. V was clipped by 5 bases and J by 11 bases; unmatched bases: 11. The CDR3 protein is CASSTQGSLSAFF. The CDR3 DNA reads as TGTGCCAGCAGTACACAGGGGTCCCTGAGTGCTTTCTTT.

This clonotype has at least ten counts. The chain joins TRBV29-1 to TRBJ1-3, with unresolved D. The CDR3 length is 13 residues. Germline V gene sequence: CDR1 SQVTM, CDR2 ANQGSEA. Deletions cut 2 bases from V and 8 bases from J, with 13 bases between. The CDR3 region has the DNA TGCAGCGTTGAAATCGACACCTCGGACACCATATATTTT. This codes for CSVEIDTSDTIYF.

The chain joins TRBV18 to TRBJ1-4; maybe TRBD1 (6 bases). V lost 5 bases and J 5 bases, leaving 15 bases between the germline ends. The germline CDR1 and CDR2 sequences are KGHSH and LQKENI. The CDR3 length is 15 residues. The CDR3 sequence: CASSSQGTQNEKLFF. The DNA of the CDR3 is TGTGCCAGCTCATCCCAGGGGACTCAAAATGAAAAACTGTTTTTT.

This clonotype has only a few counts. The rearrangement uses TRBV5-1 and TRBJ2-7; 7 bases line up with TRBD1. V shed 4 bases, J shed 0 bases, and the junction held 7 bases outside the gene matches. The CDR3 sequence is 15 residues long. Germline V CDR1 and CDR2: SGHRS, YFSETQ. CDR3 in DNA: TGCGCCAGCAGCCTAGAGACAGGGTTCTCCTACGAGCAGTACTTC. Translation: CASSLETGFSYEQYF. The variable domain in full, with the rest retrieved from reference TRBV5-1 and TRBJ2-7, is KAGVTQTPRYLIKTRGQQVTLSCSPISGHRSVSWYQQTPGQGLQFLFEYFSETQRNKGNFPGRFSGRQFSNSRSEMNVSTLELGDSALYLCASSLETGFSYEQYFGPGTRLTVT.

The chain employs TRBV7-8 and TRBJ1-1; no clear D. Germline CDR1 SGHVS, CDR2 FQNEAQ. V was trimmed by 6 bases and J by 1 base, leaving 9 bases between them. CDR3 length equals 13 residues. In DNA form, the CDR3 reads TGTGCCAGCAGATTAACGCCGAACACTGAAGCTTTCTTT. Translated, it gives CASRLTPNTEAFF. Variable domain in full (rest from reference TRBV7-8 and TRBJ1-1): GAGVSQSPRYKVAKRGQDVALRCDPISGHVSLFWYQQALGQGPEFLTYFQNEAQLDKSGLPSDRFFAERPEGSVSTLKIQRTQQEDSAVYLCASRLTPNTEAFFGQGTRLTVV.

This clonotype was observed a handful of times. This sequence joins TRBV15 and TRBJ2-3; D gene unclear. Germline-derived CDR1 and CDR2 are LNHNV and YYDKDF (reference sequence). The ends were cut back, 0 bases at V and 4 bases at J, with 5 bases in the middle. The CDR3 covers 13 residues. CDR3 coding DNA: TGTGCCACCAGCAGAGATAGTCCAGATACGCAGTATTTT. The encoded protein is CATSRDSPDTQYF. Complete variable domain (other parts from reference TRBV15 and TRBJ2-3): DAMVIQNPRYQVTQFGKPVTLSCSQTLNHNVMYWYQQKSSQAPKLLFHYYDKDFNNEADTPDNFQSRRPNTSFCFLDIRSPGLGDTAMYLCATSRDSPDTQYFGPGTRLTVL.

This clonotype has a handful of counts. This clone may be a read error of a much larger clone one base away. The chain recombines TRBV21-1 with TRBJ2-7. TRBV21-1 is given as a pseudogene. The CDR3 spans 15 residues. CDR3 nucleotide sequence: TGTGCCAGCAGCAAAGGTGGCAGGACCTGCGACGAGCAGTACTTC. This codes for CASSKGGRTCDEQYF.

Many counts were recorded for this clonotype. The chain is built from TRBV6-2 or TRBV6-3 and TRBJ2-3, with 7 bases aligning to TRBD1. The CDR3 extends over 13 amino acids. V was pared by 5 bases and J by 10 bases, with 9 bases of the junction left unmatched. Germline values: CDR1 MNHEY, CDR2 SVGEGT. The CDR3 here is CASSLRTGLAQYF. CDR3 sequence (DNA): TGTGCCAGCAGTCTCAGGACAGGCCTAGCGCAGTATTTT.

The rearrangement uses TRBV20-1 and TRBJ1-5, with a possible D match to TRBD1 (6 bases). CDR3 length: 14 residues. The germline V gene encodes CDR1 DFQATT and CDR2 SNEGSKA (reference sequence). Trimming shortened V by 2 bases and J by 6 bases, and 14 bases separated the two germline ends. The CDR3 reads CSARKGGSGQPQHF. The CDR3 bases are TGCAGTGCTAGAAAAGGGGGGTCGGGTCAGCCCCAGCATTTT.

This clonotype was picked up many times. The chain uses TRBV6-2 or TRBV6-3 and TRBJ2-7, with D perhaps TRBD1 (5 bases). Germline CDR1 MNHEY, CDR2 SVGEGT. V was shortened by 3 bases and J by 3 bases, with 21 bases between the two germline ends. This CDR3 has 17 residues. The CDR3, as DNA: TGTGCCAGCAGTTATATGCGAGTGCAGGGCCTCGTCTACGAGCAGTACTTC. Amino acids: CASSYMRVQGLVYEQYF.

This clonotype was found many times. CDR3 amino acids: CSARKVYEQYF. The CDR3 DNA reads TGCAGTGCTAGAAAGGTCTACGAGCAGTACTTC. The gene calls are TRBV20-1 and TRBJ2-7; D is uncertain. CDR1 is DFQATT and CDR2 is SNEGSKA in the germline V gene (reference sequence). The CDR3 is 11 residues long. The V end lost 2 bases, the J end lost 3 bases, and 5 bases lay between the germline ends.

This clonotype has at least ten counts. V is TRBV12-3 or TRBV12-4 and J is TRBJ2-6, with D possibly called TRBD1 or TRBD2 (7 bases each). The CDR3 contains 17 residues. V lost 3 bases, J lost 0 bases, and 12 bases lay in between. CDR3 DNA: TGTGCCAGCAGTTTTCAGGGGGGGGGCTCTGGGGCCAACGTCCTGACTTTC. The encoded protein is CASSFQGGGSGANVLTF.

This chain joins TRBV27 and TRBJ2-7; D is undetermined. The germline V gene has CDR1 MNHEY and CDR2 SMNVEV (reference sequence). CDR3 length equals 16 residues. Trimming removed 0 bases at V and 2 bases at J, with 14 bases between. DNA of the CDR3: TGTGCCAGCAGTTTATCGGCAGGCTCAGCAACCTACGAGCAGTACTTC. As protein: CASSLSAGSATYEQYF.

The chain uses TRBV9 and TRBJ2-1; 10 bases agree with TRBD2. The V gene's germline CDR1 is SGDLS and CDR2 YYNGEE. The CDR3 is 17 amino acids. The V and J ends lost 3 bases and 3 bases, in that order; junction bases with no gene match: 9. The CDR3 loop reads CASSGGPTSGDYNEQFF. CDR3 nucleotide sequence: TGTGCCAGCAGCGGAGGACCCACTAGCGGGGACTACAATGAGCAGTTCTTC.

For this clonotype: A much larger clone differs by one base, so this may be a read error. The genes are TRBV7-2 and TRBJ2-3; perhaps TRBD2 as D (5 bases). Trimming removed 4 bases from V and 7 bases from J, with 12 bases in between. This CDR3 has 13 residues. The germline V gene encodes CDR1 SGHTA and CDR2 FQGNSA. In nucleotides, the CDR3 is TGTGCCAGCAGCTGCCGGGGAACTAATACGCAGTATTTT. This codes for CASSCRGTNTQYF.

This clonotype was detected only a few times. This chain connects TRBV2 to TRBJ1-4, with D maybe TRBD1 (6 bases). Germline V gene data show CDR1 as SNHLY and CDR2 as FYNNEI. The CDR3 loop spans 17 amino acids. V dropped 2 bases and J dropped 7 bases, with 20 bases sitting between them. The CDR3 bases are TGTGCCAGCAGTGAACAGTCAAACCACAGGGACGGTGAAAAACTGTTTTTT. It codes for CASSEQSNHRDGEKLFF.